These 28 T cell receptor beta chains were all obtained from the same sample, sequenced in a study of T-cell memory formation after mild COVID-19. Using its own MiXCR run on the 5' RACE reads, TCRdb lists one record per CDR3 protein. The sample lists some 440,000 distinct CDR3 sequences; approximately 23% were seen once. Sequenced material: PBMCs or a T cell subset sorted from them (not recorded which). The receptor source for this set is an adult woman who had mild COVID-19 (a few samples of this study predate the infection). Cell type and time point are not known.

The chain carries TRBV7-9 and TRBJ2-1; 8 bases align to TRBD1. With 5 bases clipped from V and 4 bases from J, the junction kept 19 bases outside the gene matches. The CDR3 length is 19 residues. In germline, CDR1 is SEHNR, CDR2 FQNEAQ (reference sequence). CDR3 residues: CASSPGASGGPPPYNEQFF. The CDR3 DNA sequence: TGTGCCAGCAGCCCAGGGGCGTCAGGGGGCCCCCCTCCGTACAATGAGCAGTTCTTC.

V is TRBV12-3 or TRBV12-4 and J is TRBJ2-1; 9 positions match TRBD2. Losses at the gene ends were 2 bases for V and 5 bases for J; bases not matched to a gene: 4. The CDR3 has 15 residues. CDR3 residues: CASSLRLAGHNEQFF. CDR3 bases: TGTGCCAGCAGTTTACGGCTAGCGGGGCACAATGAGCAGTTCTTC.

This clonotype was observed a handful of times. V is TRBV12-3 or TRBV12-4 and J is TRBJ2-7, with 8 bases aligning to TRBD1. The CDR3 spans 16 residues. The V and J ends lost 6 bases and 2 bases, in that order; junction bases with no gene match: 12. CDR3 coding DNA: TGTGCCAGCAGGCCTAGTACCGGGACAGGTACCTACGAGCAGTACTTC. It is translated as CASRPSTGTGTYEQYF.

The chain uses TRBV5-4 and TRBJ1-1, with 9 nucleotides matching TRBD1. Germline lookup yields CDR1 SGHNT and CDR2 YYREEE (reference sequence). The CDR3 is made up of 16 amino acids. Trimming took 4 bases from V and 7 from J; bases not matched to a gene: 14. CDR3 region: CASSGDAGTGSGEAFF. CDR3 nucleotides: TGTGCCAGCAGCGGAGACGCCGGGACAGGGAGTGGTGAAGCTTTCTTT.

Ten or more counts support this clonotype. The CDR3 DNA follows: TGTGCCAGCAGGGGGACGGCGAACACTGAAGCTTTCTTT. It codes for CASRGTANTEAFF. This chain links TRBV6-2 or TRBV6-3 with TRBJ1-1, with D perhaps matching TRBD1 (5 bases). Between the trimmed V and J ends, which lost 6 bases and 1 base, there was a span of 9 bases. Germline V CDR1 and CDR2: MNHEY, SVGEGT. The CDR3 contains 13 residues.

This clonotype was seen a few times. The chain combines TRBV5-5 with TRBJ2-7; tentatively, D is TRBD2 (6 bases). Germline V CDR1 and CDR2: SGHKS, YYEKEE (reference sequence). This CDR3 is built from 15 residues. V lost 0 bases and J lost 3, with 13 bases in between. Here the CDR3 DNA reads TGTGCCAGCAGCTTGGGCGGGGCTCTGAGCTACGAGCAGTACTTC. It is translated as CASSLGGALSYEQYF.

This clonotype appeared a few times. The genes are TRBV5-1 and TRBJ1-5; D remains ambiguous. Germline CDR1 is SGHRS and CDR2 is YFSETQ. The V and J ends lost 4 bases and 6 bases respectively, with 17 bases between them. The CDR3 extends over 15 amino acids. The CDR3 nucleotides are TGCGCCAGCAGCCTAAGTGACCCGACGGGTCAGCCCCAGCATTTT. This sequence encodes CASSLSDPTGQPQHF.

CDR3 protein: CASSELRPGTEAFF. As DNA, the CDR3 is TGTGCCAGCAGTGAACTCAGGCCCGGCACTGAAGCTTTCTTT. The chain has TRBV2 and TRBJ1-1; no firm D call. Trimming removed 2 bases from V and 4 bases from J, with 11 bases in between. The CDR3 runs 14 residues. CDR1 and CDR2 from the germline V gene are SNHLY and FYNNEI.

V usage is TRBV11-2 and J usage is TRBJ2-3; D may correspond to TRBD1 or TRBD2 (5 bases each). Per the germline V gene, CDR1 is SGHAT and CDR2 is FQNNGV. V shed 4 bases and J shed 5 bases, with 16 bases lying between them. CDR3 size: 15 residues. This CDR3 reads CASSSPGTKGDTQYF. The CDR3, as DNA: TGTGCCAGCAGCTCACCGGGGACCAAGGGAGATACGCAGTATTTT.

This clonotype was observed a single time. The chain links TRBV3-1 to TRBJ1-2; D is undetermined. Between the trimmed V and J ends, which lost 2 bases and 8 bases, there was a span of 9 bases. The CDR3 covers 12 residues. Looked up from germline, CDR1 is LGHDT and CDR2 is YNNKEL (reference sequence). Here the CDR3 reads CASSQRAWGYTF. In DNA form, the CDR3 reads TGTGCCAGCAGCCAAAGGGCGTGGGGCTACACCTTC.

The rearrangement joins TRBV4-3 to TRBJ2-5; maybe TRBD1 (6 bases). The CDR3 covers 15 residues. The V gene lost 3 bases and the J gene lost 5 bases, with 16 bases spanning the gap. Germline lookup yields CDR1 LGHNA and CDR2 YSLEER. This chain's CDR3 is CASSQETGYLETQYF. For the CDR3, the DNA is TGCGCCAGCAGCCAGGAAACAGGGTATCTGGAGACCCAGTACTTC.

The chain links TRBV29-1 to TRBJ1-1; 8 bases agree with TRBD1. V lost 3 bases, J lost 1 base, and 13 bases stayed unmatched. CDR1 and CDR2 (germline): SQVTM, ANQGSEA. CDR3 length equals 17 residues. The CDR3 region has the DNA TGCAGCGTTGAGGTTTGGACAGGGCCGACAGGGAACACTGAAGCTTTCTTT. It codes for CSVEVWTGPTGNTEAFF.

CDR3 bases: TGCAGTGCTAGGGGCAGGGGGCCCTACGAGCAGTACTTC. It is translated as CSARGRGPYEQYF. The rearrangement joins TRBV20-1 to TRBJ2-7, with 8 nucleotides matching TRBD1. Germline trimming cut 3 bases from V and 2 bases from J; bases unmatched to any gene: 3. There are 13 residues in the CDR3. In germline, CDR1 is DFQATT, CDR2 SNEGSKA (reference sequence).

In its sample, this clonotype was seen a few times. The chain is built from TRBV24-1 and TRBJ2-5, with TRBD1 matching over 8 bases. Trimming at V came to 5 bases and at J to 4 bases, leaving 2 bases not matched to a gene. The CDR3 is made up of 13 amino acids. Looked up from germline, CDR1 is KGHDR and CDR2 is SFDVKD. This CDR3 reads CATSGQGIETQYF. CDR3 coding DNA: TGTGCCACCAGTGGACAGGGGATAGAGACCCAGTACTTC.

This chain links TRBV15 with TRBJ2-5; a possible D gene is TRBD2 (6 bases). The germline V gene encodes CDR1 LNHNV and CDR2 YYDKDF (reference sequence). The length of the CDR3 is 15 residues. Trimming took off 4 bases at V and 1 base at J, with 13 bases between the two ends. CDR3 sequence reads: CATSNPGLRQETQYF. The CDR3, as DNA: TGTGCCACCAGCAATCCGGGACTCCGCCAAGAGACCCAGTACTTC.

This clonotype came up a few times. The V call is TRBV12-3 or TRBV12-4, the J call TRBJ2-7, with 8 bases that match TRBD1. CDR3 length: 13 residues. The V segment lost 6 bases and the J segment 6 bases; nucleotides outside the gene matches: 7. CDR3 in DNA: TGTGCCAGCAGGACAGGGGATCCCTCCGAGCAGTACTTC. Translation gives CASRTGDPSEQYF.

The CDR3 loop reads CASSIRGGAYNEQFF. The CDR3 bases are TGTGCCAGTAGTATCCGGGGGGGTGCCTACAATGAGCAGTTCTTC. This chain joins TRBV19 and TRBJ2-1, with 8 bases matching TRBD2. Germline CDR1 is LNHDA and CDR2 is SQIVND (reference sequence). This CDR3 contains 15 residues. V was pared by 3 bases and J by 2 bases, with 3 bases of the junction left unmatched.

This clonotype has a handful of counts. The chain couples TRBV7-6 to TRBJ2-7; D might be TRBD2 (6 bases). Trimming left V 3 bases short and J 0 bases short, with 21 bases between. The CDR3 contains 18 residues. Germline-derived CDR1 and CDR2 are SGHVS and FNYEAQ. CDR3 nucleotides: TGTGCCAGCAGCTTGGGTCCCTACGGGGGACGGACCTCCTACGAGCAGTACTTC. This encodes CASSLGPYGGRTSYEQYF. The variable domain in full, with the rest retrieved from reference TRBV7-6 and TRBJ2-7, is GAGVSQSPRYKVTKRGQDVALRCDPISGHVSLYWYRQALGQGPEFLTYFNYEAQQDKSGLPNDRFSAERPEGSISTLTIQRTEQRDSAMYRCASSLGPYGGRTSYEQYFGPGTRLTVT.

The V and J genes are TRBV9 and TRBJ2-7; tentative D call: TRBD1 (6 bases). The germline V and J ends were trimmed by 3 bases and 6 bases, with 13 bases remaining between them. The length of the CDR3 is 13 residues. Germline V gene lookup returns CDR1 SGDLS and CDR2 YYNGEE. As DNA, the CDR3 is TGTGCCAGCAGCGCAAACAGGGTCGGCGAGCAGTACTTC. Protein product: CASSANRVGEQYF.

This clonotype was seen a few times. This chain links TRBV7-2 with TRBJ1-1; possibly TRBD1 for D (5 bases). Trimming stripped 5 bases from V and 1 base from J, with 14 bases between. CDR1 is SGHTA and CDR2 is FQGNSA in the germline V gene. The CDR3 sequence is 15 residues long. Written as DNA, the CDR3 is TGTGCCAGCAGCCCAGAGCAAGGGGAGAACACTGAAGCTTTCTTT. This translates into CASSPEQGENTEAFF.

V gene TRBV27 combines with J gene TRBJ1-6, with no clear D. This CDR3 is built from 15 residues. Trimming shortened V by 3 bases and J by 7 bases, and 13 bases separated the two germline ends. CDR1 MNHEY and CDR2 SMNVEV come from the germline V gene (reference sequence). This CDR3 is CASSFTLGPNSPLHF. The CDR3, as DNA: TGTGCCAGCAGTTTCACCCTCGGACCCAATTCACCCCTCCACTTT.

This clonotype was observed a handful of times. This chain uses TRBV3-1 with TRBJ2-7, with 8 bases identical to TRBD1. Per germline, CDR1 LGHDT and CDR2 YNNKEL (reference sequence). The V and J ends lost 1 base and 4 bases, in that order; junction bases with no gene match: 6. This CDR3 has 15 amino acids. CDR3 sequence reads: CASSQAWTGRYEQYF. The DNA for the CDR3 is TGTGCCAGCAGCCAAGCATGGACAGGGAGATACGAGCAGTACTTC.

This clonotype occurred a few times. The gene calls are TRBV7-8 and TRBJ2-2, with D perhaps matching TRBD1 (6 bases). The V gene's germline CDR1 is SGHVS and CDR2 FQNEAQ. The germline V and J ends were trimmed by 6 bases and 5 bases, with 16 bases remaining between them. The CDR3 contains 15 residues. CDR3 region: CASSQGSGATGELFF. CDR3 bases: TGTGCCAGCAGTCAGGGGAGTGGGGCGACCGGGGAGCTGTTTTTT.

This clonotype has more than one count but fewer than ten. V and J are TRBV7-2 and TRBJ2-1, with a possible D match to TRBD2 (5 bases). This CDR3 contains 16 residues. V was shortened by 6 bases and J by 0 bases, with 15 bases between the two germline ends. Germline V CDR1 and CDR2: SGHTA, FQGNSA. DNA of the CDR3: TGTGCCAGCAGTCGGACTCTCTCCAGCTCCTACAATGAGCAGTTCTTC. Residues: CASSRTLSSSYNEQFF.

This chain uses TRBV7-9 with TRBJ1-3; D is uncertain. The germline V gene encodes CDR1 SEHNR and CDR2 FQNEAQ (reference sequence). Between the trimmed V and J ends, which lost 1 base and 4 bases, there was a span of 11 bases. This CDR3 is 15 amino acids long. The CDR3 reads CASSLESGFGNTIYF. CDR3 sequence (DNA): TGTGCCAGCAGCTTAGAGTCGGGTTTCGGAAACACCATATATTTT.

Only a few counts were recorded for this clonotype. DNA of the CDR3: TGCAGTGCTAGACGGGACAGCTCGTCGGAAGGCTACACCTTC. Amino acid sequence: CSARRDSSSEGYTF. The chain has TRBV20-1 and TRBJ1-2; TRBD1 matches at 7 bases. The germline CDR1 and CDR2 sequences are DFQATT and SNEGSKA (reference sequence). CDR3 length: 14 residues. V dropped 2 bases and J dropped 8; count of bases not matched to a gene: 11.

The gene calls are TRBV7-8 and TRBJ1-1; tentative D call: TRBD1 (5 bases). The CDR3 is 15 residues long. Germline V gene lookup returns CDR1 SGHVS and CDR2 FQNEAQ. V shed 4 bases and J shed 4 bases, with 16 bases lying between them. This CDR3 is CASSSLNRGATEAFF. The CDR3, as DNA: TGTGCCAGCAGCTCGCTAAATAGGGGAGCCACTGAAGCTTTCTTT.

Only a few counts were recorded for this clonotype. This rearrangement joins TRBV6-5 to TRBJ2-3, with D possibly TRBD1 on 6 matching bases. V was trimmed by 4 bases and J by 0 bases, leaving 8 bases between them. Germline V gives CDR1 MNHEY, CDR2 SVGAGI. The CDR3 has 14 amino acids. In nucleotides, the CDR3 is TGTGCCAGCAGTTGGGGACATAGCACAGATACGCAGTATTTT. This sequence encodes CASSWGHSTDTQYF.